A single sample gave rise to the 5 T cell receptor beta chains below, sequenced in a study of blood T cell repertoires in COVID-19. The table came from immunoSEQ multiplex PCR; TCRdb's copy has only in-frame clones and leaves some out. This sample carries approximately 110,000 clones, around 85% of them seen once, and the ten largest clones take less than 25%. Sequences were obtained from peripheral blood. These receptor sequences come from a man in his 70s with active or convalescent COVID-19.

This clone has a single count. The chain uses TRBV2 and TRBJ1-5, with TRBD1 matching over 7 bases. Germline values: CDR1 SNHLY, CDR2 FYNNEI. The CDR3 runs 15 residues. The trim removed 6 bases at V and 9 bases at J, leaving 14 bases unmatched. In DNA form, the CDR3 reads TGTGCCAGCAGCGCCCTCCGGGACAGCGGTTCGCCCCAGCATTTT. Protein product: CASSALRDSGSPQHF. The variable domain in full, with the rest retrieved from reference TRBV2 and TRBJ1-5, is EPEVTQTPSHQVTQMGQEVILRCVPISNHLYFYWYRQILGQKVEFLVSFYNNEISEKSEIFDDQFSVERPDGSNFTLKIRSTKLEDSAMYFCASSALRDSGSPQHFGDGTRLSIL.

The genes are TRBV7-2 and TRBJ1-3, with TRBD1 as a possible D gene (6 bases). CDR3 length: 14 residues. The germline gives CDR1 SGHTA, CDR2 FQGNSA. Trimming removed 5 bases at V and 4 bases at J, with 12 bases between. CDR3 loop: CASSPNRGGNTIYF. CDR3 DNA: TGTGCCAGCAGCCCCAATAGGGGGGGAAACACCATATATTTT.

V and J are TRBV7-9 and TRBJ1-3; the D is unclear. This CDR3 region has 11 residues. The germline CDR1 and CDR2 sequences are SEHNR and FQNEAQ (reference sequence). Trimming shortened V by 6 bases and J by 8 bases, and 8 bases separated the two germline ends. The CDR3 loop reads CASRSPDTIYF. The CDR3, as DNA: TGTGCCAGCAGGAGTCCGGACACCATATATTTT.

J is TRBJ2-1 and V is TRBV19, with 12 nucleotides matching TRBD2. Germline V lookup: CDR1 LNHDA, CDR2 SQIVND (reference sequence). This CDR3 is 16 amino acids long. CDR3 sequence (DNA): TGTTCATCCCGTCTAGCGGGAGGGGGTGGTGACAATGAGCAGTTCTTC. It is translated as CSSRLAGGGGDNEQFF.

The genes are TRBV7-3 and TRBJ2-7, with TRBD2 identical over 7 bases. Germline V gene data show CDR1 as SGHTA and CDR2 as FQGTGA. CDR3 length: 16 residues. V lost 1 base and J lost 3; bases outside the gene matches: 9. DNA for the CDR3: TGTGCCAGCAGCTTAAACGGCGGGAGTTCACACTACGAGCAGTACTTC. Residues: CASSLNGGSSHYEQYF. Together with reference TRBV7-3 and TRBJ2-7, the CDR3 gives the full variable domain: GAGVSQTPSNKVTEKGKYVELRCDPISGHTALYWYRQSLGQGPEFLIYFQGTGAADDSGLPNDRFFAVRPEGSVSTLKIQRTERGDSAVYLCASSLNGGSSHYEQYFGPGTRLTVT.